Described below is a single T cell receptor (beta chain) sequence and its context. The data were obtained in a study of blood T cell repertoires in COVID-19. Some clones are missing from TCRdb's copy, which holds only in-frame ones; the method was immunoSEQ multiplex PCR. Of a few hundred thousand clones in the sample, about nine tenths are singletons; the top ten hold 3.5% to 5%. The CDR3 runs 16 residues. From germline, CDR1 is LGHDT and CDR2 YNNKEL (reference sequence). J gave up 7 bases and V 0 bases, and 6 bases lay outside the gene matches. The sequence derives from a man over 45 with acute or convalescent COVID-19. This chain uses TRBV3-1 (or the pseudogene TRBV3-2) with TRBJ1-6; 7 bases map to TRBD1. Sequencing was carried out using peripheral blood. CDR3 loop: CASSQEYRGANSPLHF. The CDR3 region has the DNA TGTGCCAGCAGCCAAGAGTACAGGGGAGCAAATTCACCCCTCCACTTT.